Below are 21 T cell receptor beta chains sequenced from a single sample in a study of blood T cells in healthy people across ages. Then a second PCR, running about 6 to 11 cycles, was carried out with a sample-barcoded 5' primer and a J-beta primer mix. A single record per CDR3 protein comes from TCRdb applying MiXCR to the 5' RACE reads. The sample includes roughly 800,000 distinct CDR3 sequences, about 53% of them seen just once. Sequenced: blood. The receptors were gathered from an elderly man in good health.

This chain joins TRBV7-2 and TRBJ2-5; D possibly corresponds to TRBD1 (5 bases). The better agreement between TRBJ2-7 and the DNA end casts doubt on the J call. The CDR3 spans 15 residues. Germline values: CDR1 SGHTA, CDR2 FQGNSA. The CDR3 DNA reads as TGTGCCAGCAGCAACGACAGTCCCGGACCCTACGAGCAGTACTTC. Amino acid sequence: CASSNDSPGPYEQYF.

This clonotype has just a few counts. The V gene is TRBV15, the J gene TRBJ2-5; TRBD1 is a possible D gene (5 bases). This CDR3 is built from 14 residues. In germline, CDR1 is LNHNV, CDR2 YYDKDF (reference sequence). The V end was cut by 1 base, the J end by 0 bases, with 6 bases between. Written as DNA, the CDR3 is TGTGCCACCAGCAGAGGACAGAACCAAGAGACCCAGTACTTC. Its protein product is CATSRGQNQETQYF.

The rearrangement uses TRBV20-1 and TRBJ2-3, with a tentative D call TRBD2 (5 bases). CDR3 length: 13 amino acids. CDR1 DFQATT and CDR2 SNEGSKA come from the germline V gene (reference sequence). Trimming took off 4 bases at V and 4 bases at J, with 12 bases between the two ends. In DNA form, the CDR3 reads TGCAGTGCTACTGGTGGGAGCGCAGATACGCAGTATTTT. Protein sequence: CSATGGSADTQYF.

The chain uses TRBV20-1 and TRBJ1-5, with D possibly TRBD1 on 6 matching bases. This CDR3 contains 16 residues. With 1 base removed from V and 2 bases from J, the gap between germline ends came to 15 bases. Germline V gives CDR1 DFQATT, CDR2 SNEGSKA (reference sequence). CDR3 bases: TGCAGTGCTAGAGGACAGGCCTCAGGGGGCAATCAGCCCCAGCATTTT. Its protein product is CSARGQASGGNQPQHF.

The rearrangement joins TRBV18 to TRBJ1-1; 9 nucleotides match TRBD1. Germline assignment: CDR1 KGHSH and CDR2 LQKENI. Losses at the gene ends were 0 bases for V and 3 bases for J; bases not matched to a gene: 5. The CDR3 extends over 16 amino acids. The CDR3 here is CASSPPTGGADTEAFF. The CDR3 DNA follows: TGTGCCAGCTCACCACCCACAGGGGGCGCGGACACTGAAGCTTTCTTT.

This chain links TRBV3-1 with TRBJ2-5, with 8 bases aligning to TRBD1. CDR1 is LGHDT, CDR2 YNNKEL, per germline (reference sequence). The trim removed 1 base at V and 5 bases at J, leaving 6 bases unmatched. There are 15 residues in the CDR3. In nucleotides, the CDR3 is TGTGCCAGCAGCCAAGTGCAGGGGGCCTGGGAGACCCAGTACTTC. Translation gives CASSQVQGAWETQYF.

The table lists this clonotype with a few counts. V gene TRBV6-1 combines with J gene TRBJ2-7; D call uncertain. V was pared by 2 bases and J by 5 bases, with 19 bases between. This CDR3 has 16 amino acids. The germline V gene has CDR1 MNHNS and CDR2 SASEGT. DNA for the CDR3: TGTGCCAGCAGTGAACAGTTTTATAGGAATCAGGACGAGCAGTACTTC. Its translation: CASSEQFYRNQDEQYF.

This clonotype came up a few times. The chain carries TRBV24-1 and TRBJ1-2; D is ambiguous. Trimming took 1 base from V and 6 from J, leaving 11 bases between them. CDR3 size: 14 residues. Germline CDR1 and CDR2: KGHDR and SFDVKD. CDR3 coding DNA: TGTGCCACCAGTGATTTAGGGCGGATCCATGGCTACACCTTC. This translates into CATSDLGRIHGYTF.

This clonotype was recorded a few times. The chain has TRBV9 and TRBJ2-7; TRBD2 matches at 7 bases. The germline gives CDR1 SGDLS, CDR2 YYNGEE. The CDR3 has 13 residues. V shed 4 bases and J 6 bases; nucleotides not matched to a gene: 7. This CDR3 is CASSPTGGGEQYF. CDR3 in DNA: TGTGCCAGCAGCCCGACGGGAGGCGGCGAGCAGTACTTC.

The chain is built from TRBV7-9 and TRBJ2-1, with TRBD1 matching over 7 bases. The CDR3 runs to 13 residues. Looked up from germline, CDR1 is SEHNR and CDR2 is FQNEAQ (reference sequence). V gave up 4 bases and J gave up 10 bases; unmatched junction bases: 7. For the CDR3, the DNA is TGTGCCAGCAGCTCGACAGGGACCTACGAGCAGTTCTTC. Translating it yields CASSSTGTYEQFF.

The chain uses TRBV7-9 and TRBJ2-7; D remains unclear. Trimming removed 5 bases at V and 2 bases at J, with 13 bases between. The V gene's germline CDR1 is SEHNR and CDR2 FQNEAQ (reference sequence). CDR3 length: 14 amino acids. The CDR3 sequence: CASSLLLGPYEQYF. The CDR3 coding sequence is TGTGCCAGCAGCCTACTCCTCGGGCCCTACGAGCAGTACTTC.

This clonotype was observed a few times. The chain uses TRBV6-6 and TRBJ1-2, with a weak D call TRBD1 (5 bases). V was shortened by 2 bases and J by 4 bases, with 20 bases between the two germline ends. The CDR3 is made up of 17 amino acids. The germline V gene encodes CDR1 MNHNY and CDR2 SVGAGI (reference sequence). CDR3 in amino acids: CASSYASSENRRYGYTF. CDR3 DNA sequence: TGTGCCAGCAGTTACGCGTCCTCCGAAAACAGGCGCTATGGCTACACCTTC.

This clonotype was seen more than once but under ten times. V and J are TRBV6-1 and TRBJ2-5; D is undetermined. V lost 7 bases and J lost 5, with 17 bases in between. This CDR3 spans 14 amino acids. Germline CDR1 and CDR2: MNHNS and SASEGT. CDR3: CASTLRSLGETQYF. The CDR3 region has the DNA TGTGCCAGCACCCTGCGGTCTCTTGGGGAGACCCAGTACTTC.

The chain uses TRBV29-1 and TRBJ2-4, with 9 bases fitting TRBD1. Germline V lookup: CDR1 SQVTM, CDR2 ANQGSEA. The V gene end was trimmed by 4 bases and the J gene end by 4 bases; junction bases not matched to a gene: 5. This CDR3 is built from 14 residues. As DNA, the CDR3 is TGCAGCGTTGCGGGGGGACAGGGAAAAAACATTCAGTACTTC. Protein: CSVAGGQGKNIQYF.

This clonotype has a handful of counts. The rearrangement uses TRBV7-9 and TRBJ2-3; a possible D gene is TRBD2 (6 bases). Trimming removed 1 base from V and 14 bases from J, with 19 bases in between. The CDR3 contains 14 residues. Germline V gene lookup returns CDR1 SEHNR and CDR2 FQNEAQ (reference sequence). The CDR3, as DNA: TGTGCCAGCAGCTTAGGGGGAGGCTACAGATACGCGTATTTT. Translated, it gives CASSLGGGYRYAYF.

V gene TRBV6-2 or TRBV6-3 combines with J gene TRBJ2-1; TRBD1 is a possible D gene (6 bases). The V and J ends lost 5 bases and 4 bases respectively, with 9 bases between them. The V gene's germline CDR1 is MNHEY and CDR2 SVGEGT. CDR3 size: 13 residues. This chain's CDR3 is CASSKDSYNEQFF. The CDR3, as DNA: TGTGCCAGCAGTAAGGACAGTTACAATGAGCAGTTCTTC.

This chain connects TRBV10-3 to TRBJ2-1; tentative D call: TRBD2 (5 bases). V lost 0 bases to trimming and J lost 13 bases, with 16 bases between them. CDR3 length equals 14 residues. CDR1 and CDR2 (germline): ENHRY, SYGVKD. For the CDR3, the DNA is TGTGCCATCAGTGAGTCAGACCGTAGGGAGACCCAGTTCTTC. Translation gives CAISESDRRETQFF.

This chain uses TRBV27 with TRBJ2-7; TRBD1 agrees at 7 bases. Germline CDR1 reads MNHEY; CDR2 reads SMNVEV (reference sequence). With V trimmed by 4 bases and J by 3 bases, 6 bases remained unmatched. The CDR3 length is 14 residues. The CDR3 spells CASSYRGPGYEQYF. Here the CDR3 DNA reads TGTGCCAGCAGTTACAGGGGTCCCGGCTACGAGCAGTACTTC.

The rearrangement links TRBV3-1 to TRBJ2-5; possible D gene TRBD1, 6 bases. The end of the DNA fits TRBJ2-7 better, so the J call may be wrong. Germline V gives CDR1 LGHDT, CDR2 YNNKEL (reference sequence). This CDR3 has 17 amino acids. The CDR3 DNA sequence: TGTGCCAGCAGCCAAAGTATGGACAGCCGGTCCATCTACGAGCAGTACTTC. Encoded protein: CASSQSMDSRSIYEQYF.

J is TRBJ1-2 and V is TRBV18; 12 nucleotides align to TRBD1. The CDR3 length is 18 residues. Germline CDR1 KGHSH, CDR2 LQKENI. Unmatched junction bases numbered 12, after V lost 1 base and J lost 6 bases. The CDR3, as DNA: TGTGCCAGCTCACCACTGGGACAGGGGGCCGAGGTGAAGGATGGCTACACCTTC. Amino acid sequence: CASSPLGQGAEVKDGYTF.

V gene TRBV11-2 combines with J gene TRBJ1-3, with 8 bases that match TRBD1. This CDR3 is built from 18 residues. Germline lookup yields CDR1 SGHAT and CDR2 FQNNGV. Trimming removed 4 bases from V and 1 base from J; junction bases left unmatched: 12. CDR3 region: CASSSVDREEGSGNTIYF. CDR3 bases: TGTGCCAGCAGCTCTGTGGACAGGGAAGAGGGATCTGGAAACACCATATATTTT.